Below, 24 T cell receptor beta chains from the same sample are listed, as sequenced in a study of response to subunit inactivated influenza vaccine. Via MiXCR, TCRdb re-called the RT-PCR reads, giving one row per CDR3 protein. The repertoire holds more than 600,000 distinct CDR3 sequences, with around 20% as singletons. The source material was PBMCs from blood, sampled around 5 days after vaccination. The receptors shown here come from a man aged 45-65 years who received an inactivated influenza vaccine.

This chain links TRBV4-2 with TRBJ2-7; possibly TRBD1 for D (6 bases). The CDR3 consists of 18 residues. CDR1 is LGHNA, CDR2 YNFKEQ, per germline. The V end lost 0 bases, the J end lost 2 bases, and 20 bases lay between the germline ends. The DNA for the CDR3 is TGTGCCAGCAGCCAAGATTGGAAGGGCAGGGGACCTACCTACGAGCAGTACTTC. Its protein is CASSQDWKGRGPTYEQYF.

The rearrangement uses TRBV4-3 and TRBJ2-7; D is tentatively TRBD1 or TRBD2 (5 bases each). Germline V gene lookup returns CDR1 LGHNA and CDR2 YSLEER. V was clipped by 4 bases and J by 1 base, with 14 bases between them. This CDR3 spans 15 amino acids. This chain's CDR3 is CASSLGTAVSYEQYF. The CDR3 DNA sequence: TGCGCCAGCAGCCTCGGGACCGCGGTTTCCTACGAGCAGTACTTC.

The chain links TRBV7-9 to TRBJ2-5; 7 positions agree with TRBD1. The CDR3 is made up of 16 amino acids. Germline CDR1 reads SEHNR; CDR2 reads FQNEAQ (reference sequence). The V and J ends lost 5 bases and 7 bases, in that order; junction bases with no gene match: 16. This CDR3 is CASSQWTGPDIGTQYF. Written as DNA, the CDR3 is TGTGCCAGCAGCCAGTGGACAGGTCCTGACATTGGGACCCAGTACTTC.

This clonotype appeared a few times. The V gene is TRBV20-1, the J gene TRBJ2-1, with 11 bases matching TRBD2. The germline V gene encodes CDR1 DFQATT and CDR2 SNEGSKA (reference sequence). CDR3 length: 16 amino acids. After removal of 1 base from V and 9 bases from J, the junction contained 11 bases not matched to a gene. Here the CDR3 DNA reads TGCAGTGCTAGAGTGTTCTATAGCGGGAGGGCGGTTGAGCAGTTCTTC. Its protein is CSARVFYSGRAVEQFF.

This clonotype was recorded many times. The genes are TRBV7-2 and TRBJ2-1; TRBD2 aligns across 9 bases. From germline, CDR1 is SGHTA and CDR2 FQGNSA. The CDR3 runs to 16 residues. The V gene end was trimmed by 5 bases and the J gene end by 7 bases; junction bases not matched to a gene: 12. CDR3 sequence (DNA): TGTGCCAGCAGCGTGTTAGCGGGGGTTGGTCGGAATGAGCAGTTCTTC. Translation: CASSVLAGVGRNEQFF.

On this clonotype itself: Since a much larger clone is just one base distant, this may be a read error. The J gene is TRBJ2-3, the V gene TRBV4-3; 8 bases map to TRBD1. This CDR3 region has 15 residues. V lost 5 bases and J lost 0; bases outside the gene matches: 4. Germline CDR1 reads LGHNA; CDR2 reads YSLEER. The CDR3 loop reads CASSIQGASTDTQYF. The CDR3, as DNA: TGCGCCAGCAGCATCCAGGGGGCGAGCACAGATACGCAGTATTTT.

The chain couples TRBV7-9 to TRBJ2-5, with 9 bases aligning to TRBD1. The CDR3 spans 15 residues. V gave up 5 bases and J gave up 5 bases; unmatched junction bases: 9. Germline V gene sequence: CDR1 SEHNR, CDR2 FQNEAQ (reference sequence). CDR3 loop: CASSGGQGSGETQYF. CDR3 DNA: TGTGCCAGCAGCGGGGGACAGGGCAGTGGGGAGACCCAGTACTTC.

This clonotype was observed a few times. V usage is TRBV5-1 and J usage is TRBJ2-3; D is undetermined. V shed 6 bases and J shed 2 bases, with 13 bases lying between them. The germline V gene has CDR1 SGHRS and CDR2 YFSETQ. CDR3 length: 14 amino acids. For the CDR3, the DNA is TGCGCCAGCACATGGAGTGACACCACAGATACGCAGTATTTT. Residues: CASTWSDTTDTQYF.

Worth noting for this clonotype: Possible read error: a much larger clone is one base away. CDR3 protein: CSARDQALRFLDTF. CDR3 nucleotides: TGCAGTGCTAGAGATCAGGCTCTTAGGTTTCTAGACACCTTC. The chain carries TRBV20-1 and TRBJ1-2; D is ambiguous. CDR1 is DFQATT, CDR2 SNEGSKA, per germline (reference sequence). This CDR3 region has 14 residues. V shed 0 bases and J shed 12 bases, with 20 bases lying between them.

This clonotype has only a few counts. This chain uses TRBV20-1 with TRBJ1-5; a weak D match, TRBD1 (5 bases). With 3 bases removed from V and 6 bases from J, the gap between germline ends came to 18 bases. Germline V lookup: CDR1 DFQATT, CDR2 SNEGSKA (reference sequence). This CDR3 spans 15 amino acids. As DNA, the CDR3 is TGCAGTGCTAGTAATCCAGGGTCCCAGGGTCAGCCCCAGCATTTT. It specifies CSASNPGSQGQPQHF.

The rearrangement joins TRBV18 to TRBJ2-1; a weak D match, TRBD1 (6 bases). Trimming removed 3 bases from V and 2 bases from J, with 17 bases in between. The CDR3 loop spans 17 amino acids. The V gene's germline CDR1 is KGHSH and CDR2 LQKENI. CDR3 sequence reads: CASSPPNKGVPYNEQFF. CDR3 nucleotides: TGTGCCAGCTCACCTCCAAATAAGGGGGTCCCCTACAATGAGCAGTTCTTC.

A few counts support this clonotype. The rearrangement uses TRBV6-1 and TRBJ1-4; D perhaps matches TRBD1 (6 bases). The V gene lost 2 bases and the J gene lost 5 bases, with 12 bases spanning the gap. The CDR3 extends over 15 amino acids. From germline, CDR1 is MNHNS and CDR2 SASEGT. The DNA for the CDR3 is TGTGCCAGCAGTGAATTAGACAGGTCAAATGAAAAACTGTTTTTT. Its translation is CASSELDRSNEKLFF.

The V and J genes are TRBV7-9 and TRBJ2-5; the D gene is possibly TRBD1 (6 bases). The V end was cut by 7 bases, the J end by 5 bases, with 14 bases between. Germline V gene lookup returns CDR1 SEHNR and CDR2 FQNEAQ (reference sequence). CDR3 length: 13 amino acids. The CDR3 nucleotides are TGTGCCAGCACTATCACAGGGTGGGAGACCCAGTACTTC. Amino acids: CASTITGWETQYF.

This clonotype was counted between two and nine times. J is TRBJ2-7 and V is TRBV21-1; the table names TRBD1, a call not compared with the DNA. TRBV21-1 is shown as a pseudogene. The CDR3 length is 18 residues. The CDR3 coding sequence is TGTGCCAGCAGCATGCTGAACATGGACAGCCTCAGCTCCTACGAGCAGTACTTC. Amino acids: CASSMLNMDSLSSYEQYF.

The chain couples TRBV11-2 to TRBJ2-3; the match to TRBD1 covers 8 bases. J was trimmed by 4 bases and V by 2 bases; bases with no gene match: 8. The CDR3 contains 16 residues. Germline-derived CDR1 and CDR2 are SGHAT and FQNNGV. In nucleotides, the CDR3 is TGTGCCAGCAGCTTAAACCAGGGGGCGTCGGCAGATACGCAGTATTTT. It yields the protein CASSLNQGASADTQYF.

This chain connects TRBV20-1 to TRBJ2-3; possible D gene TRBD2, 6 bases. Trimming cost V 3 bases and J 2 bases, with 21 bases left between them. Germline V CDR1 and CDR2: DFQATT, SNEGSKA (reference sequence). There are 17 residues in the CDR3. CDR3 sequence: CSASKRDSYLITDTQYF. As DNA, the CDR3 is TGCAGTGCTAGTAAACGGGACTCCTACCTCATCACAGATACGCAGTATTTT.

V and J are TRBV20-1 and TRBJ2-3; TRBD2 agrees at 10 bases. CDR1 is DFQATT and CDR2 is SNEGSKA in the germline V gene (reference sequence). The length of the CDR3 is 14 residues. The trim removed 3 bases at V and 3 bases at J, leaving 3 bases unmatched. CDR3 DNA sequence: TGCAGTGCTAGGTTTAGCGGGAGGACAGATACGCAGTATTTT. This encodes CSARFSGRTDTQYF.

This clonotype has at least ten counts. The V and J genes are TRBV5-6 and TRBJ1-5; 10 bases match TRBD1. The J segment lost 8 bases and the V segment lost 4 bases, leaving 6 bases of the junction unmatched. CDR1 and CDR2 from the germline V gene are SGHDT and YYEEEE. The CDR3 sequence is 14 residues long. CDR3 protein: CASSLGTGVKPQHF. The CDR3 region has the DNA TGTGCCAGCAGCCTCGGGACAGGGGTTAAGCCCCAGCATTTT.

On this clonotype itself: A much larger clone is a single base away; this may be a read error. CDR3 bases: TGTGCCAGCAGCTTTGGCGGGAGGGCAGATACGCAGTATTTT. It is translated as CASSFGGRADTQYF. V and J are TRBV7-9 and TRBJ2-3, with 9 bases that match TRBD2. With V trimmed by 3 bases and J by 4 bases, 2 bases remained unmatched. CDR3 size: 14 residues. CDR1 is SEHNR, CDR2 FQNEAQ, per germline (reference sequence). The full variable domain, completed using reference TRBV7-9 and TRBJ2-3, is DTGVSQNPRHKITKRGQNVTFRCDPISEHNRLYWYRQTLGQGPEFLTYFQNEAQLEKSRLLSDRFSAERPKGSFSTLEIQRTEQGDSAMYLCASSFGGRADTQYFGPGTRLTVL.

This sequence joins TRBV11-1 and TRBJ1-1; 12 bases line up with TRBD1. Germline CDR1 is SGHAT and CDR2 is FQDESV (reference sequence). This CDR3 has 18 amino acids. V shed 3 bases and J 1 base; nucleotides not matched to a gene: 9. The DNA of the CDR3 is TGTGCCAGCAGCTTCTCCGGGACAGGGGGCGCCTGGAACACTGAAGCTTTCTTT. Protein: CASSFSGTGGAWNTEAFF.

This chain uses TRBV7-3 with TRBJ2-1; D not resolved. Trimming took off 5 bases at V and 2 bases at J, with 10 bases between the two ends. The CDR3 is 14 amino acids. The V gene's germline CDR1 is SGHTA and CDR2 FQGTGA. CDR3 bases: TGTGCCAGCAGCCTGAGGAAAGCCTACAATGAGCAGTTCTTC. Amino acid sequence: CASSLRKAYNEQFF.

This clonotype appeared many times. The chain links TRBV12-3 or TRBV12-4 to TRBJ1-1; 7 bases fit TRBD1. This CDR3 has 14 residues. Germline trimming cut 5 bases from V and 5 bases from J; bases unmatched to any gene: 8. The CDR3 reads CASSQDRPGTEAFF. CDR3 sequence (DNA): TGTGCCAGCAGTCAGGACAGGCCTGGGACTGAAGCTTTCTTT.

The chain carries TRBV7-6 and TRBJ2-3; D call uncertain. V lost 1 base and J 3 bases, leaving 8 bases between the germline ends. The V gene's germline CDR1 is SGHVS and CDR2 FNYEAQ. This CDR3 is 14 amino acids long. CDR3 sequence: CASSLGMSTDTQYF. In DNA form, the CDR3 reads TGTGCCAGCAGCTTAGGGATGAGTACAGATACGCAGTATTTT.

This sequence joins TRBV20-1 and TRBJ2-7; 8 nucleotides match TRBD1. Germline-derived CDR1 and CDR2 are DFQATT and SNEGSKA (reference sequence). The CDR3 length is 13 residues. The trim removed 3 bases at V and 4 bases at J, leaving 5 bases unmatched. DNA for the CDR3: TGCAGTGCTAGGGGACAGGTGGGTTACGAGCAGTACTTC. Encoded protein: CSARGQVGYEQYF.